This T cell receptor (beta chain) was captured in a study of blood T cell repertoires in COVID-19. Produced via immunoSEQ multiplex PCR; TCRdb's table is partial and in-frame only. The table has about 87,000 clones, around 82% seen once. This clone is a singleton in its sample. This CDR3 is built from 17 residues. Trimming cost V 7 bases and J 7 bases; bases outside gene matches: 13. Looked up from germline, CDR1 is MDHEN and CDR2 is SYDVKM. This clonotype originated in a woman over 75 with COVID-19, enrolled during active disease. V usage is TRBV28 and J usage is TRBJ1-6; 10 positions agree with TRBD1. Sequenced: peripheral blood. CDR3 sequence (DNA): TGTGCCAGCACCCCTCCGGGACAGGGGTTCGGGAATTCACCCCTCCACTTT. Translated, it gives CASTPPGQGFGNSPLHF.